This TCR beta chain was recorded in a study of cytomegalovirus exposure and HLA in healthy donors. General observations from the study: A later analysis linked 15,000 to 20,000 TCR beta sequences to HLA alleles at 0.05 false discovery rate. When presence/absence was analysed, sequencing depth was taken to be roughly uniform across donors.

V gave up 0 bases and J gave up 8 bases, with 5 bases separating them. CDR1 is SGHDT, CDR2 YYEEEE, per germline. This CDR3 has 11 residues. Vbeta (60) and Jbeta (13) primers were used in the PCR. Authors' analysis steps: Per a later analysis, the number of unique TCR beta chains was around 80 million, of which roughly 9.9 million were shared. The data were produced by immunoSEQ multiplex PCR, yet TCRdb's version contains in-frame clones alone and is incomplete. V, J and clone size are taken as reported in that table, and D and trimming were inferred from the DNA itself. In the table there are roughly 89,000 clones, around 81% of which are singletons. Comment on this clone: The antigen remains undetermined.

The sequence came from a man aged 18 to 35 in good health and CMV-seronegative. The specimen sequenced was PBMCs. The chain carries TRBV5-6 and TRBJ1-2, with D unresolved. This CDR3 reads CASSLVEGYTF. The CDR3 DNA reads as TGTGCCAGCAGCTTGGTAGAGGGCTACACCTTC.